Listed below are T cell receptor beta chains from one sample, sequenced in a study of shared clonotypes between healthy human individuals. Clones were read by immunoSEQ multiplex PCR, and TCRdb kept only the in-frame ones, dropping some. Here the sample spans about half a million clones, around four fifths being singletons. The sequencing input was PBMCs. The receptors were sampled from a woman in her thirties or forties in good health. Some clones in this sample may be carry-over from other donors' samples. Each CDR3 is given with its conserved first and last residue. Each record gives: V gene, J gene, D gene, clone size, CDR3 DNA, CDR3 protein. The D gene is left open where the match is weak. The size field is filled for only some rows; it gives once, few, many or a size class.

>TRBV5-4|TRBJ2-2|TRBD2|few
TGTGCCAGCAGTGCCGGGACTAGATATGTCCACAGGGAGCTGTTTTTT
CASSAGTRYVHRELFF
>TRBV28|TRBJ1-6|TRBD1|-
TGTGCCAGCAGTCCCCAGGGACAGGGGTTCTATAATTCACCCCTCCACTTT
CASSPQGQGFYNSPLHF
>TRBV5-1|TRBJ2-1|-|-
TGCGCCAGCAGCTTTGTGGCTAGCGTTGACAATGAGCAGTTCTTC
CASSFVASVDNEQFF
>TRBV25-1|TRBJ1-4|TRBD1|-
TGTGCCAGCAGTGAAAACAGGGGGGGTGAAAAACTGTTTTTT
CASSENRGGEKLFF
>TRBV7-9|TRBJ2-1|-|-
TGTGCCAGCAGCAAAGGCCCTATCTCCTACAATGAGCAGTTCTTC
CASSKGPISYNEQFF
>TRBV15|TRBJ2-3|TRBD2|few
TGTGCCACCAGCAGAGATCTGGGCGGGAGGGACGAAGCAGATACGCAGTATTTT
CATSRDLGGRDEADTQYF
>TRBV5-1|TRBJ2-7|-|-
TGCGCCAGCAGCTTGATGCAGACACCCGAGCAGTACTTC
CASSLMQTPEQYF
>TRBV27|TRBJ2-2|TRBD2|-
TGTGCCAGCAGTTTAAGACTAGCGGGAGCGAACACCAGGGAGCTGTTTTTT
CASSLRLAGANTRELFF
>TRBV27|TRBJ2-2|-|-
TGTGCCAGCAGTTTATCTCCCGGGGAGCTGTTTTTT
CASSLSPGELFF
>TRBV28|TRBJ2-5|-|-
TGTGCCAGCAGTTCATTAGGGCGGGGGCCAAACCAAGAGACCCAGTACTTC
CASSSLGRGPNQETQYF
>TRBV28|TRBJ2-5|TRBD1|few
TGTGCCAGCAGTCCCGACAGGGATTCGGGAGAGACCCAGTACTTC
CASSPDRDSGETQYF
>TRBV9|TRBJ1-2|-|-
TGTGCCAGCAGCGTGGGGGGCGGGACCTACCATGGCTACACCTTC
CASSVGGGTYHGYTF
>TRBV5-1|TRBJ2-1|-|-
TGCGCCAGCAGCTTGCGTACAGGGAGGTACAATGAGCAGTTCTTC
CASSLRTGRYNEQFF
>TRBV7-9|TRBJ2-7|-|-
TGTGCCAGCAGCTCTGGGGGTCCCGTCGAGCAGTACTTC
CASSSGGPVEQYF
>TRBV5-1|TRBJ1-2|-|once
TGCGCCAGCAGCTTGGCTCCGCGAGTACCTAACTATGGCTACACCTTC
CASSLAPRVPNYGYTF
>TRBV7-2|TRBJ2-7|TRBD2|-
TGTGCCAGCAGCCCCGGACTAGCGGGAGGGCGGGAGCAGTACTTC
CASSPGLAGGREQYF
>TRBV5-1|TRBJ2-5|-|-
TGCGCCAGCAGCTTGGGGACGACCCAACAAGAGACCCAGTACTTC
CASSLGTTQQETQYF
>TRBV6-4|TRBJ2-2|TRBD1|-
TGTGCCAGCAGTGACCCGGGGACAGCGAACACCGGGGAGCTGTTTTTT
CASSDPGTANTGELFF
>TRBV28|TRBJ2-4|-|many
TGTGCCAGCAGCCGACAGCTTGGGATTCAGTACTTC
CASSRQLGIQYF
>TRBV15|TRBJ1-3|-|-
TGTGCCACCAGCAAGCCTTTCTCGGGTGAAAACACCATATATTTT
CATSKPFSGENTIYF
>TRBV4-2|TRBJ2-1|TRBD2|-
TGTGCCAGCAGCCAAGCCGGGGGGGGGTCCTACAATGAGCAGTTCTTC
CASSQAGGGSYNEQFF